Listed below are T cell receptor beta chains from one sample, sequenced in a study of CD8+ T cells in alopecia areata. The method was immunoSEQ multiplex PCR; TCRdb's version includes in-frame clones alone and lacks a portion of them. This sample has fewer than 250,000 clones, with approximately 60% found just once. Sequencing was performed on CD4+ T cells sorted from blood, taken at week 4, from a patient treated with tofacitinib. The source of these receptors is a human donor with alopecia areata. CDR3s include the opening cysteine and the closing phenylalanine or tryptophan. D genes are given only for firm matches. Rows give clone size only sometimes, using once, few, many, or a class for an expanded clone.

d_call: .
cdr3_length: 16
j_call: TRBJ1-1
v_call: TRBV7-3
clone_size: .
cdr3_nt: TGTGCCAGCAGCTTAAGGCCCACACCCAGGGCCACTGAAGCTTTCTTT
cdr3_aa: CASSLRPTPRATEAFF

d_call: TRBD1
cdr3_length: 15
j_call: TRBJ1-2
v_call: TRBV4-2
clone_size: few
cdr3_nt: TGTGCCAGCAGCGGTCCGGGACAGGGTGTTTATGGCTACACCTTC
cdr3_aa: CASSGPGQGVYGYTF

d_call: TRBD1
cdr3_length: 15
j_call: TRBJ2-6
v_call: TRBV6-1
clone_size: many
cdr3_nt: TGTGCCAGCAGCGGACAGGGAACCGGGGCCAACGTCCTGACTTTC
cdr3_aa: CASSGQGTGANVLTF

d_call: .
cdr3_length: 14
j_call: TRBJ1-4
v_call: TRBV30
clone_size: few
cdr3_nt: TGTGCCTGGAGTGTCGGGCAGGGCTACGAAAAACTGTTTTTT
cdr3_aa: CAWSVGQGYEKLFF

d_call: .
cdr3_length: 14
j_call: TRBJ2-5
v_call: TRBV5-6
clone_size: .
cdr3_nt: TGTGCCAGCAGCTTGACAGGTCGACAAGAGACCCAGTACTTC
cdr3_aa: CASSLTGRQETQYF

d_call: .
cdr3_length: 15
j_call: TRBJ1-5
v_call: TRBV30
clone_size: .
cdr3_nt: TGTGCCTGGAGTGTCGGAGGGTATAGCAATCAGCCCCAGCATTTT
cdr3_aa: CAWSVGGYSNQPQHF

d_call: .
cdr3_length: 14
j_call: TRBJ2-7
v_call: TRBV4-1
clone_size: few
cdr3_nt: TGCGCCAGCAGCCAAGACGTGCCTACCCACGAGCAGTACTTC
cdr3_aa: CASSQDVPTHEQYF

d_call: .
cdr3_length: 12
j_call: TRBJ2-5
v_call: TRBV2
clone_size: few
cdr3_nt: TGTGCCGGACGGGGACTCCAGGAGACCCAGTACTTC
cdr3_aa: CAGRGLQETQYF

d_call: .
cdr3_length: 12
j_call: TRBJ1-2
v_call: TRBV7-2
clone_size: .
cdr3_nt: TGTGCCAGCAGCCCCCTTTCCAGGGGCTACACCTTC
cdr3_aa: CASSPLSRGYTF

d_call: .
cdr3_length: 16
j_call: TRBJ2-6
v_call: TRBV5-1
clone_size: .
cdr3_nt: TGCGCCAGCAGCAGGAGCCCCAGCTCTGGGGCCAACGTCCTGACTTTC
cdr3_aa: CASSRSPSSGANVLTF

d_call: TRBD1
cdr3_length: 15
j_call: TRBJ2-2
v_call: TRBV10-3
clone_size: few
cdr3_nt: TGTGCCATCAGTGGCGGACAGGGTGGCACCGGGGAGCTGTTTTTT
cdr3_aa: CAISGGQGGTGELFF

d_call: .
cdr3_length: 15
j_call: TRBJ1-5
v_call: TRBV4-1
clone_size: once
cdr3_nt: TGCGCCAGCAGCCAAGATCCGGGGGAATATCAGCCCCAGCATTTT
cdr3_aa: CASSQDPGEYQPQHF

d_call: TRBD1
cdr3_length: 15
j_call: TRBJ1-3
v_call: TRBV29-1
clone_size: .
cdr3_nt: TGCAGCGTTGCTACATTCGGACAGGGGGGAAACACCATATATTTT
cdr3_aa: CSVATFGQGGNTIYF

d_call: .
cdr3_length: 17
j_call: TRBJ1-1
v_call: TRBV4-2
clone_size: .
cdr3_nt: TGTGCCAGCAGCCAGTCCCCCCTGGGACGGCGGAACACTGAAGCTTTCTTT
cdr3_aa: CASSQSPLGRRNTEAFF

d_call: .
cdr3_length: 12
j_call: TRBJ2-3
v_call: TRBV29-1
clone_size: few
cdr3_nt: TGCAGCGTAGAGGGATCCGCAGATACGCAGTATTTT
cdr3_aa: CSVEGSADTQYF

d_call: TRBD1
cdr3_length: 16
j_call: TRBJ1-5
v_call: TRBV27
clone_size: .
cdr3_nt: TGTGCCAGCAGTTTAGGACAGGGCAGGCGCAATCAGCCCCAGCATTTT
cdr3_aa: CASSLGQGRRNQPQHF

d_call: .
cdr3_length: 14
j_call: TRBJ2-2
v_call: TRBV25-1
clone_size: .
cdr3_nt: TGTGCCACTCCCAGTCCGGCGGGCACCGGGGAGCTGTTTTTT
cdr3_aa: CATPSPAGTGELFF

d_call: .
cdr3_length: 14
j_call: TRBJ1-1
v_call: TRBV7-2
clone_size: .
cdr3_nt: TGTGCCAGCAGCGTACAGAGCATGAACACTGAAGCTTTCTTT
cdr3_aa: CASSVQSMNTEAFF

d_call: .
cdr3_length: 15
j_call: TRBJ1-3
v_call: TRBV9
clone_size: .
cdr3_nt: TGTGCCAGCAGCCCACTCCCAGGGGTTGGAAACACCATATATTTT
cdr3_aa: CASSPLPGVGNTIYF

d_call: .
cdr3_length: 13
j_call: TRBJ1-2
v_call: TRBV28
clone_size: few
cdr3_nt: TGTGCCAGCACTGGACAGCTAAGCTATGGCTACACCTTC
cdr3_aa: CASTGQLSYGYTF

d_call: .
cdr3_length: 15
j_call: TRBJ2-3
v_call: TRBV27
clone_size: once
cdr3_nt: TGTGCCAGCATGGTGGGTGGGCGGATCACAGATACGCAGTATTTT
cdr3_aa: CASMVGGRITDTQYF

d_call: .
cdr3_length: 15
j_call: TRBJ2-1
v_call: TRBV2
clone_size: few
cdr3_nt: TGTGCCAGCAGGGTAATGGGACTGGAGGGCAATGAGCAGTTCTTC
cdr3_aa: CASRVMGLEGNEQFF

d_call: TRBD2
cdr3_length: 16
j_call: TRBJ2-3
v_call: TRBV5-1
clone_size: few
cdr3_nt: TGCGCCAGCAGCTGGGGACTAGCGGGTTATACAGATACGCAGTATTTT
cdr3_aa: CASSWGLAGYTDTQYF

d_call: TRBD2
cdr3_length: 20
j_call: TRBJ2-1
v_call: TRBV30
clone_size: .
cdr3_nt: TGTGCCTGGAGTGTAGCGCTAGCGGGAGGGCCCAGTTCTCTCTACAATGAGCAGTTCTTC
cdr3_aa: CAWSVALAGGPSSLYNEQFF

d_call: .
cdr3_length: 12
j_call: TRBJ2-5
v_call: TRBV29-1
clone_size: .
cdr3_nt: TGCAGCGTTGGACTGTTAAAAGAGACCCAGTACTTC
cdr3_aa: CSVGLLKETQYF

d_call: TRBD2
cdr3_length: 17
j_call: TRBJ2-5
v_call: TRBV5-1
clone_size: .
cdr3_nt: TGCGCCAGCAGCTTGGAGGGACTAGCGGGAGGCCGGGAGACCCAGTACTTC
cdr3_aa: CASSLEGLAGGRETQYF

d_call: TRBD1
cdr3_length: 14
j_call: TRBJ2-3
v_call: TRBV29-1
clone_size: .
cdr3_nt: TGCAGCGGTAGGACAGGGGACGGCACAGATACGCAGTATTTT
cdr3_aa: CSGRTGDGTDTQYF

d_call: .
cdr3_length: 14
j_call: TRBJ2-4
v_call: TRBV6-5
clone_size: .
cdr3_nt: TGTGCCAGCACGACGGGAGTCGGCAAAAACATTCAGTGCTTC
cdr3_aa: CASTTGVGKNIQCF

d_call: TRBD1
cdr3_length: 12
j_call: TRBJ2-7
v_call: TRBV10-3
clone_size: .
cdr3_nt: TGTGCCGACCGGGACAGGGGTTACGAGCAGTACTTC
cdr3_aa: CADRDRGYEQYF

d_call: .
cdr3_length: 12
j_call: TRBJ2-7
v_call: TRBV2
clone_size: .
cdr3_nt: TGTGCCAGCAGTGAAATCGGGTACGAGCAGTACTTC
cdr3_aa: CASSEIGYEQYF

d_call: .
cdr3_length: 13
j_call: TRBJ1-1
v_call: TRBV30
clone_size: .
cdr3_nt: TGTGCCTGGAGAGCGGACCGGAACACTGAAGCTTTCTTT
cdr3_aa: CAWRADRNTEAFF

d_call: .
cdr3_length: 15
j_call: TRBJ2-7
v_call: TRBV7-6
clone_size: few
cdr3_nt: TGTGCCAGCAGCCGCCAGAGCGGAACTTCCTACGAGCAGTACTTC
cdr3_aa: CASSRQSGTSYEQYF

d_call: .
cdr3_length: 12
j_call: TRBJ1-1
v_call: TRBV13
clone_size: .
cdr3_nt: TGTGCCAGCAGCTTAGGCCGGGGTGGAGCTTTCTTT
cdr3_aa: CASSLGRGGAFF

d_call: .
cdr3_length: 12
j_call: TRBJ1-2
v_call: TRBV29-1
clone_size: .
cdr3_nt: TGCAGCATCGGACGAATCACCTATGGCTACACCTTC
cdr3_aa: CSIGRITYGYTF

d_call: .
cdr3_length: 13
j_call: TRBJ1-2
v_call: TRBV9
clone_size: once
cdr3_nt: TGTGCCAGCAGCGTAGGGGAGGGGGAAGGCTACACCTTC
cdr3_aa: CASSVGEGEGYTF

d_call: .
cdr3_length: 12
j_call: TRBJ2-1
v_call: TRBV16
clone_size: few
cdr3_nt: TGTGCCAGCAGTAGGGGAACGGATGAGCAGTTCTTC
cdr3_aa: CASSRGTDEQFF

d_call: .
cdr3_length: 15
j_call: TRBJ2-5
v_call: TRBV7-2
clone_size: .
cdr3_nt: TGTGCCAGCAGCCCCCGAATTGGAGCTCGGGAGACCCAGTACTTC
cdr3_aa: CASSPRIGARETQYF

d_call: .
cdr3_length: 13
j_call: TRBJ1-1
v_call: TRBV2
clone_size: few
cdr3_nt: TGTGCCAGCAGTGGGGTTGGGGGCACTGAAGCTTTCTTT
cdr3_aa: CASSGVGGTEAFF

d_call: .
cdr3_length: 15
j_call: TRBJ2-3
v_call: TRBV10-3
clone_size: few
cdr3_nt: TGTGCCATCAGTGGGGACTCTCTCAGCACAGATACGCAGTATTTT
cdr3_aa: CAISGDSLSTDTQYF

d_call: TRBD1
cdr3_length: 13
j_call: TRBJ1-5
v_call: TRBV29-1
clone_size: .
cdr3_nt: TGCAGCGTCCAGGACAGGGGGAATCAGCCCCAGCATTTT
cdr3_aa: CSVQDRGNQPQHF

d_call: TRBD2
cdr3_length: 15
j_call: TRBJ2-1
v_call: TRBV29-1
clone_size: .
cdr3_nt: TGCAGCGTGGCCCGACTAGCGGCTCGAGGTAATGAGCAGTTCTTC
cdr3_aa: CSVARLAARGNEQFF

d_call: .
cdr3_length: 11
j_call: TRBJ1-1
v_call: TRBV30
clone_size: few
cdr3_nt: TGTGCCTGGCACAGGGTGGCTGAAGCTTTCTTT
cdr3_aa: CAWHRVAEAFF

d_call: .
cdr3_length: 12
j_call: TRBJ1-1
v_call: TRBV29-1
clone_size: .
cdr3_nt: TGCAGCGTTCTAGGGTTTAACACTGAAGCTTTCTTT
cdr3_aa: CSVLGFNTEAFF

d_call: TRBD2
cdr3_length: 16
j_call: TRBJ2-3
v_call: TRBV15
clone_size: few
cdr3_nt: TGTGCCACCAGCACTAGCGGGAGATCTTTGGCAGATACGCAGTATTTT
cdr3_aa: CATSTSGRSLADTQYF

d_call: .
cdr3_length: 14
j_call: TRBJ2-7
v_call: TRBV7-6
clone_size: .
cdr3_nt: TGTGCCAGCAGCTTAGGAAGACACTTCTACGAGCAGTACTTC
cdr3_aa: CASSLGRHFYEQYF

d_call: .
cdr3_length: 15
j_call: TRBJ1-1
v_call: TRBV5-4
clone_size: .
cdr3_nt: TGTGCCAGCAGCTTGGAAACAAACATGAACACTGAAGCTTTCTTT
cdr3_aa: CASSLETNMNTEAFF